One sample yielded the 6 T cell receptor beta chains listed below, sequenced in a study of T cell clonality in common variable immunodeficiency. General study points: Reportedly, TCR beta sequences from common variable immunodeficiency showed fewer deletions and N-nucleotide insertions.

These TCRs are of unknown antigen specificity. Using immunoSEQ multiplex PCR, the repertoire was profiled, and TCRdb retains in-frame clones only, with some absent. The sample was found to contain 25,000 to 35,000 clones, and every one recurs. Sequenced sample: peripheral blood mononuclear cells. These receptor sequences come from a human donor with common variable immunodeficiency.

Notes on this clone: One end of the junction fails to match germline, which may point to a read error. The read comes to an end 3 residues before the CDR3 does, leaving the germline J gene to fill in the end. The V and J genes are TRBV7-9 and TRBJ1-5; D unclear. The length of the CDR3 is 12 residues. Looked up from germline, CDR1 is SEHNR and CDR2 is FQNEAQ (reference sequence). Here the CDR3 reads CSSSSQEGPQHF. The DNA read from the CDR3 is TGTTCCAGCAGCTCCCAGGAGGGGCCC.

This clone turned up a few times. Read coverage stops 3 residues before the CDR3 terminus; the germline J gene supplies the remainder. The chain links TRBV6-1 to TRBJ2-1; no definite D call. Deletions cut 2 bases from V and 0 bases from J, with 8 bases between. CDR1 and CDR2 (germline): MNHNS, SASEGT. The CDR3 has 15 amino acids. The CDR3 reads CASSERDSSYNEQFF. CDR3 bases read: TGTGCCAGCAGTGAAAGAGATAGCTCCTACAATGAG.

The sample holds many counts of this clone. The read terminates 3 residues ahead of where the CDR3 ends, so the germline J gene completes it. V is TRBV18 and J is TRBJ1-6, with a possible D match to TRBD1 (6 bases). Germline V gene sequence: CDR1 KGHSH, CDR2 LQKENI. The ends were cut back, 8 bases at V and 9 bases at J, with 23 bases in the middle. CDR3 size: 16 residues. The DNA read from the CDR3 is TGTGCCAGCACTCAGGGGTCAGACATAGGGGGTTCACCC. Translating gives CASTQGSDIGGSP. The complete CDR3 protein is CASTQGSDIGGSPLHF.

This clone was seen only a few times. Sequencing ends 3 residues short of the CDR3 end; the germline J gene provides the rest. The chain combines TRBV19 with TRBJ1-5; D might be TRBD1 (5 bases). This CDR3 comprises 14 residues. In germline, CDR1 is LNHDA, CDR2 SQIVND (reference sequence). The V end lost 6 bases, the J end lost 5 bases, and 14 bases lay between the germline ends. CDR3 DNA, as far as it was read: TGTGCCAGTAGCCCGCGGGGGAATTATCAGCCC. Its protein is CASSPRGNYQP. The full CDR3 is CASSPRGNYQPQHF.

Note on this clone: The sequence runs out 3 residues before the end of the CDR3; the remainder is reconstructed from the germline J gene. V and J are TRBV20-1 and TRBJ2-1, with TRBD1 matching over 8 bases. The CDR3 is 15 residues long. Germline V gene lookup returns CDR1 DFQATT and CDR2 SNEGSKA (reference sequence). With 0 bases clipped from V and 8 bases from J, the junction kept 9 bases outside the gene matches. The CDR3 spells CSARDQVTGVHEQFF. The CDR3 bases that were read are TGCAGTGCTAGAGATCAAGTGACAGGGGTACATGAG.

On this clone itself: With the read ending 3 residues before the CDR3 end, the germline J gene is used to fill in that end. This sequence joins TRBV7-9 and TRBJ2-5; D unclear. This CDR3 is built from 14 residues. CDR1 is SEHNR and CDR2 is FQNEAQ in the germline V gene (reference sequence). Trimming stripped 2 bases from V and 0 bases from J, with 7 bases between. CDR3 sequence: CASSLISNQETQYF. The covered CDR3 bases are TGTGCCAGCAGCTTAATTTCCAACCAAGAGACC.